This T cell receptor (beta chain) was obtained from a study of cytomegalovirus exposure and HLA in healthy donors. Looking at the study overall: Earlier work reported approximately 110 million unique TCR beta sequences from some 180 million T cells.

The primer mix had 60 Vbeta and 13 Jbeta primers. Sequenced by immunoSEQ multiplex PCR; TCRdb stores in-frame clones only, minus some. With 130,000 to 150,000 clones in the sample, the ten largest clones hold about 1.6%. The CDR3 runs to 18 residues. CDR1 and CDR2 from the germline V gene are SGHVS and FQNEAQ. V shed 5 bases and J 1 base; nucleotides not matched to a gene: 7. Material: PBMCs. This receptor was obtained from a woman aged 45-60 years in good health and CMV-seronegative. V is TRBV7-8 and J is TRBJ2-3; the match to TRBD2 covers 15 bases. The CDR3 reads CASSPGLAGGIGTDTQYF. For the CDR3, the DNA is TGTGCCAGCAGCCCAGGACTAGCGGGGGGGATAGGCACAGATACGCAGTATTTT. Looking up the rest from reference TRBV7-8 and TRBJ2-3 gives the full variable domain: GAGVSQSPRYKVAKRGQDVALRCDPISGHVSLFWYQQALGQGPEFLTYFQNEAQLDKSGLPSDRFFAERPEGSVSTLKIQRTQQEDSAVYLCASSPGLAGGIGTDTQYFGPGTRLTVL.